One and the same sample provided the 14 T cell receptor beta chains below, sequenced in a study of cytomegalovirus exposure and HLA in healthy donors. Clones were read by immunoSEQ multiplex PCR, and TCRdb kept only the in-frame ones, dropping some. The repertoire holds about 98,000 clones, with about 95% as singletons. Sequencing was performed on PBMCs. Every receptor here comes from a woman aged 18-29 years in good health and CMV-seronegative.

This clone was seen a handful of times. The chain links TRBV5-1 to TRBJ1-3; the match to TRBD1 covers 9 bases. This CDR3 has 16 residues. Germline V CDR1 and CDR2: SGHRS, YFSETQ. V dropped 0 bases and J dropped 2; count of bases not matched to a gene: 3. CDR3 sequence: CASSLGGQGAGNTIYF. CDR3 nucleotide sequence: TGCGCCAGCAGCTTGGGGGGACAGGGAGCTGGAAACACCATATATTTT. The variable domain in full, completed from reference TRBV5-1 and TRBJ1-3, reads KAGVTQTPRYLIKTRGQQVTLSCSPISGHRSVSWYQQTPGQGLQFLFEYFSETQRNKGNFPGRFSGRQFSNSRSEMNVSTLELGDSALYLCASSLGGQGAGNTIYFGEGSWLTVV.

The V call is TRBV4-1, the J call TRBJ1-6; 9 bases fit TRBD1. This CDR3 is built from 15 residues. Germline V CDR1 and CDR2: MGHRA, YSYEKL. V dropped 0 bases and J dropped 7; count of bases not matched to a gene: 1. CDR3 residues: CASSQDGTGNSPLHF. The CDR3 nucleotides are TGCGCCAGCAGCCAAGATGGGACAGGGAATTCACCCCTCCACTTT.

The gene calls are TRBV4-2 and TRBJ2-3; 9 bases match TRBD2. In germline, CDR1 is LGHNA, CDR2 YNFKEQ. Trimming at V came to 4 bases and at J to 5 bases, leaving 13 bases not matched to a gene. The CDR3 is 17 residues long. Here the CDR3 reads CASSRVGAGGQGDTQYF. CDR3 bases: TGTGCCAGCAGCCGAGTAGGGGCGGGGGGGCAAGGAGATACGCAGTATTTT.

A single count supports this clone. The genes are TRBV11-2 and TRBJ2-5; 11 bases match TRBD2. Per germline, CDR1 SGHAT and CDR2 FQNNGV. Trimming removed 5 bases from V and 5 bases from J; junction bases left unmatched: 4. This CDR3 spans 14 amino acids. As DNA, the CDR3 is TGTGCCAGCAGCGAGACTAGCGGGGTCGAGACCCAGTACTTC. This sequence encodes CASSETSGVETQYF.

V gene TRBV19 combines with J gene TRBJ2-2, with D possibly matching TRBD1 (5 bases). The ends were cut back, 4 bases at V and 2 bases at J, with 11 bases in the middle. The germline V gene encodes CDR1 LNHDA and CDR2 SQIVND (reference sequence). The CDR3 runs to 15 residues. CDR3 DNA: TGTGCCAGTAGTACCGACAGATCAAACACCGGGGAGCTGTTTTTT. As protein: CASSTDRSNTGELFF.

The V call is TRBV7-2, the J call TRBJ2-7; 7 bases are shared with TRBD1. This CDR3 spans 14 amino acids. V was clipped by 1 base and J by 2 bases; unmatched bases: 2. Germline-derived CDR1 and CDR2 are SGHTA and FQGNSA. The CDR3, as DNA: TGTGCCAGCAGCTTAGAGGGGGCGACCTACGAGCAGTACTTC. Amino acids: CASSLEGATYEQYF.

The chain couples TRBV2 to TRBJ1-1; TRBD1 agrees at 9 bases. The CDR3 contains 15 residues. In germline, CDR1 is SNHLY, CDR2 FYNNEI. J was trimmed by 6 bases and V by 5 bases; bases with no gene match: 10. CDR3 nucleotides: TGTGCCAGCAGTCGGTCGGGACAGGGAATTCCTGAAGCTTTCTTT. It yields the protein CASSRSGQGIPEAFF.

V gene TRBV7-2 combines with J gene TRBJ2-3; 9 bases agree with TRBD1. Per germline, CDR1 SGHTA and CDR2 FQGNSA. The CDR3 runs to 14 residues. After removal of 5 bases from V and 1 base from J, the junction contained 1 base not matched to a gene. CDR3 region: CASSRDRGTDTQYF. The DNA for the CDR3 is TGTGCCAGCAGCCGGGACAGGGGCACAGATACGCAGTATTTT.

The chain is built from TRBV4-1 and TRBJ2-3; TRBD2 aligns across 9 bases. The CDR3 sequence is 16 residues long. V was clipped by 0 bases and J by 5 bases; unmatched bases: 6. From germline, CDR1 is MGHRA and CDR2 YSYEKL. CDR3 sequence: CASSQEDSGGRDTQYF. CDR3 nucleotide sequence: TGCGCCAGCAGCCAAGAGGACAGCGGGGGGAGAGATACGCAGTATTTT.

The chain couples TRBV11-2 to TRBJ2-7, with 7 bases identical to TRBD2. The CDR3 consists of 16 residues. Trimming at V came to 6 bases and at J to 0 bases, leaving 11 bases not matched to a gene. Germline V gene data show CDR1 as SGHAT and CDR2 as FQNNGV. The CDR3 DNA follows: TGTGCCAGCAGTTCCCTTAGTAGCGGGCTCTCCTACGAGCAGTACTTC. It yields the protein CASSSLSSGLSYEQYF.

The rearrangement joins TRBV18 to TRBJ2-7; 8 bases line up with TRBD2. Germline V gene data show CDR1 as KGHSH and CDR2 as LQKENI. There are 16 residues in the CDR3. Losses at the gene ends were 4 bases for V and 3 bases for J; bases not matched to a gene: 11. Here the CDR3 reads CASSRMSGSQNYEQYF. The CDR3 nucleotides read TGTGCCAGCTCACGAATGAGCGGGAGTCAGAACTACGAGCAGTACTTC.

J is TRBJ1-5 and V is TRBV30; D is perhaps TRBD1 (6 bases). This CDR3 is 15 amino acids long. Germline loops: CDR1 GTSNPN, CDR2 SVGIG (reference sequence). Trimming took off 3 bases at V and 7 bases at J, with 19 bases between the two ends. CDR3 amino acids: CAWRDPRGGAQPQHF. The CDR3 DNA is TGTGCCTGGAGGGACCCAAGGGGGGGCGCCCAGCCCCAGCATTTT.

The V and J genes are TRBV9 and TRBJ2-5, with D perhaps TRBD1 (5 bases). CDR3 length: 15 residues. Trimming cost V 5 bases and J 5 bases, with 19 bases left between them. Germline V CDR1 and CDR2: SGDLS, YYNGEE. CDR3 amino acids: CASSEEGRGSETQYF. CDR3 nucleotides: TGTGCCAGCAGTGAAGAAGGTAGGGGATCGGAGACCCAGTACTTC.

The chain employs TRBV7-8 and TRBJ2-7, with D maybe TRBD1 (6 bases). This CDR3 has 15 amino acids. Germline V gene sequence: CDR1 SGHVS, CDR2 FQNEAQ. V lost 5 bases and J lost 0, with 14 bases in between. CDR3 bases: TGTGCCAGCAGCGTAGAGACAGGATACTCCTACGAGCAGTACTTC. Amino acid sequence: CASSVETGYSYEQYF.